The 17 T cell receptor beta chains below all came from one sample that was sequenced in a study of human T cells and chemical hapten exposure. Each CDR3 protein gets one entry after TCRdb re-called the RACE reads with MiXCR. The sample contains 95,000 or so distinct CDR3 sequences, 10% to 13% of which appear only once. Stated time point: patch test 1, 2 weeks after DPC sensitization. This sample's treatment: therapeutic diphenylcyclopropenone sensitization with weekly scalp DPC. Sequencing was performed on whole blood, taken in connection with sensitization to the hapten diphenylcyclopropenone (DPC). These receptor sequences come from a man aged 35-49 years with alopecia areata. Some clones in this sample may be carry-over from other donors' samples.

The V gene is TRBV20-1, the J gene TRBJ2-3, with 12 bases fitting TRBD2. J gave up 3 bases and V 6 bases, and 7 bases lay outside the gene matches. This CDR3 contains 15 residues. Germline V gene sequence: CDR1 DFQATT, CDR2 SNEGSKA (reference sequence). DNA for the CDR3: TGCAGTGCCAAAAGGACTAGCGGGACGACAGATACGCAGTATTTT. This encodes CSAKRTSGTTDTQYF.

Note on this clonotype: A much larger clonotype is one base distant, so this may be a read error. V is TRBV4-2 and J is TRBJ1-2; 9 bases are a match to TRBD1. This CDR3 region has 12 residues. Per germline, CDR1 LGHNA and CDR2 YNFKEQ. The CDR3 coding sequence is TGTGCCAGCAGCGCAGGACAGGGGCTCGTCTTCTTC. This codes for CASSAGQGLVFF.

This chain links TRBV20-1 with TRBJ2-3, with 8 bases identical to TRBD2. CDR3 length equals 16 residues. CDR1 and CDR2 from the germline V gene are DFQATT and SNEGSKA (reference sequence). Losses at the gene ends were 0 bases for V and 2 bases for J; bases not matched to a gene: 7. CDR3 sequence reads: CSARDLTGGPTDTQYF. CDR3 bases: TGCAGTGCTAGAGATTTAACGGGAGGGCCCACAGATACGCAGTATTTT.

This chain connects TRBV6-5 to TRBJ2-3, with a tentative D call TRBD1 (5 bases). V gave up 1 base and J gave up 2 bases, with 34 bases separating them. Germline V lookup: CDR1 MNHEY, CDR2 SVGAGI. This CDR3 region has 23 residues. The CDR3 reads CASSYFHPISLPGAQGATDTQYF. The CDR3 DNA follows: TGTGCCAGCAGTTACTTTCACCCAATTTCCTTACCCGGAGCGCAGGGCGCCACAGATACGCAGTATTTT.

V is TRBV24-1 and J is TRBJ2-3; possibly TRBD1 for D (5 bases). The germline CDR1 and CDR2 sequences are KGHDR and SFDVKD. CDR3 size: 16 residues. V lost 5 bases to trimming and J lost 2 bases, with 16 bases between them. The DNA for the CDR3 is TGTGCCACCAGTGGTCATGGGGCAGGAAACACAGATACGCAGTATTTT. Translation: CATSGHGAGNTDTQYF.

The genes are TRBV4-1 and TRBJ2-5; D is unresolved. Germline CDR1 MGHRA, CDR2 YSYEKL. CDR3 length: 14 residues. Trimming cost V 0 bases and J 1 base, with 6 bases left between them. The CDR3 spells CASSQDGVQETQYF. The CDR3 DNA reads TGCGCCAGCAGCCAAGACGGAGTCCAAGAGACCCAGTACTTC.

This clonotype has just a few counts. J is TRBJ1-6 and V is TRBV5-4; 7 bases match TRBD1. In germline, CDR1 is SGHNT, CDR2 YYREEE (reference sequence). The CDR3 loop spans 15 amino acids. V lost 2 bases, J lost 4 bases, and 3 bases stayed unmatched. The CDR3 nucleotides are TGTGCCAGCAGCTTCGAGGGACAGTATAATTCACCCCTCCACTTT. Amino acids: CASSFEGQYNSPLHF.

Many counts were recorded for this clonotype. The chain combines TRBV15 with TRBJ2-4, with TRBD2 as a possible D gene (7 bases). The V gene lost 1 base and the J gene lost 0 bases, with 13 bases spanning the gap. There are 17 residues in the CDR3. Germline CDR1 is LNHNV and CDR2 is YYDKDF (reference sequence). This chain's CDR3 is CATSRGGGGIAKNIQYF. The CDR3 DNA is TGTGCCACCAGCAGAGGCGGGGGCGGTATAGCCAAAAACATTCAGTACTTC.

Only a few counts were recorded for this clonotype. The chain uses TRBV3-1 and TRBJ2-5; tentatively, D is TRBD1 or TRBD2 (6 bases each). Germline lookup yields CDR1 LGHDT and CDR2 YNNKEL (reference sequence). The CDR3 totals 15 residues. The ends were cut back, 3 bases at V and 2 bases at J, with 13 bases in the middle. This CDR3 reads CASSQGAAGQETQYF. Here the CDR3 DNA reads TGTGCCAGCAGCCAGGGGGCGGCGGGGCAAGAGACCCAGTACTTC.

The gene calls are TRBV7-6 and TRBJ2-7; 8 nucleotides align to TRBD2. CDR1 SGHVS and CDR2 FNYEAQ come from the germline V gene. The CDR3 covers 15 residues. V was clipped by 5 bases and J by 2 bases; unmatched bases: 8. This chain's CDR3 is CASSGGASGPYEQYF. The DNA for the CDR3 is TGTGCCAGCAGCGGGGGGGCTAGCGGGCCCTACGAGCAGTACTTC.

This clonotype has a handful of counts. The rearrangement links TRBV19 to TRBJ2-7, with TRBD2 identical over 12 bases. Looked up from germline, CDR1 is LNHDA and CDR2 is SQIVND (reference sequence). V shed 5 bases, J shed 0 bases, and the junction held 2 bases outside the gene matches. The CDR3 spans 15 residues. Here the CDR3 reads CASSETSGSSYEQYF. Here the CDR3 DNA reads TGTGCCAGTAGTGAGACTAGCGGGAGCTCCTACGAGCAGTACTTC.

V gene TRBV6-5 combines with J gene TRBJ2-7; weak D call: TRBD2 (5 bases). CDR1 MNHEY and CDR2 SVGAGI come from the germline V gene. The CDR3 runs to 14 residues. Trimming removed 8 bases from V and 2 bases from J, with 16 bases in between. CDR3 in amino acids: CASQIARGTYEQYF. CDR3 coding DNA: TGTGCCAGCCAGATAGCGAGAGGAACCTACGAGCAGTACTTC.

V usage is TRBV29-1 and J usage is TRBJ2-3; TRBD1 is a possible D gene (6 bases). The V gene lost 2 bases and the J gene lost 0 bases, with 9 bases spanning the gap. The germline gives CDR1 SQVTM, CDR2 ANQGSEA. This CDR3 spans 14 amino acids. The CDR3 DNA sequence: TGCAGCGTTGAATGGGGGCTCAGCACAGATACGCAGTATTTT. Translated, it gives CSVEWGLSTDTQYF.

This clonotype was seen a handful of times. The chain combines TRBV7-9 with TRBJ2-3; 10 positions match TRBD2. The CDR3 contains 18 residues. V shed 4 bases and J 7 bases; nucleotides not matched to a gene: 17. From germline, CDR1 is SEHNR and CDR2 FQNEAQ (reference sequence). The DNA for the CDR3 is TGTGCCAGCAGCTACTACTCTAGCGGGGGTTTCAATTGGAATACGCAGTATTTT. It is translated as CASSYYSSGGFNWNTQYF.

This clonotype was detected ten times or more. The gene calls are TRBV27 and TRBJ1-6; D call uncertain. This CDR3 has 16 amino acids. The V and J ends lost 10 bases and 0 bases respectively, with 16 bases between them. Germline values: CDR1 MNHEY, CDR2 SMNVEV (reference sequence). The CDR3 region is CATRHQVSSYNSPLHF. CDR3 DNA: TGTGCCACGCGTCATCAGGTCAGCTCCTATAATTCACCCCTCCACTTT.

V usage is TRBV20-1 and J usage is TRBJ2-3; perhaps D is TRBD1 or TRBD2 (6 bases each). V was cut by 5 bases and J by 6 bases, with 30 bases left in between. Germline-derived CDR1 and CDR2 are DFQATT and SNEGSKA (reference sequence). The CDR3 totals 18 residues. CDR3 DNA sequence: TGCAGTGCTGGCACAGGGTATTTTGCGGCAGGGAGGCTGGATACGCAGTATTTT. Its protein product is CSAGTGYFAAGRLDTQYF.

Ten or more counts support this clonotype. V usage is TRBV2 and J usage is TRBJ2-7; 9 bases match TRBD1. CDR3 length: 15 residues. V was clipped by 6 bases and J by 4 bases; unmatched bases: 10. CDR1 is SNHLY, CDR2 FYNNEI, per germline. The CDR3 sequence: CASSPQQGAGYEQYF. CDR3 coding DNA: TGTGCCAGCAGCCCACAACAGGGGGCGGGGTACGAGCAGTACTTC.